The rows below give T cell receptor beta chains drawn from one sample of a study of cytomegalovirus exposure and HLA in healthy donors. The assay was immunoSEQ multiplex PCR, and TCRdb's table has in-frame clones only and misses some. Of around 60,000 clones in the sample, just over 90% were seen once. Sequencing was performed on PBMCs. The receptor set was obtained from a woman between 18 and 29 years old in good health and CMV-seronegative. The CDR3 runs from the conserved cysteine through the conserved F or W. A D gene is named only where the DNA matches it firmly. Clone sizes are given selectively: once, few, many, or a class where the clone is expanded.

>TRBD2|NA|TRBV29-1|TRBJ2-7
CSVALTSGDSYEQYF
TGCAGCGTTGCGTTGACTAGCGGAGATTCCTACGAGCAGTACTTC
>TRBD1|NA|TRBV13|TRBJ2-3
CASSFEGALDTQYF
TGTGCCAGCAGCTTCGAGGGGGCGCTGGATACGCAGTATTTT
>NA|NA|TRBV7-6|TRBJ1-1
CASSFRGNTEAFF
TGTGCCAGCAGCTTTCGGGGGAACACTGAAGCTTTCTTT
>NA|NA|TRBV6-5|TRBJ2-1
CASSFSPGNEQFF
TGTGCCAGCAGTTTCTCTCCGGGGAATGAGCAGTTCTTC
>TRBD2|NA|TRBV7-2|TRBJ2-7
CASSLGLAWPEQYF
TGTGCCAGCAGCTTGGGACTAGCGTGGCCCGAGCAGTACTTC
>NA|NA|TRBV4-1|TRBJ1-3
CASSQDRGNTIYF
TGCGCCAGCAGCCAAGATCGCGGGAACACCATATATTTT
>NA|NA|TRBV5-8|TRBJ1-2
CASSLKKGTTGINYGYTF
TGTGCCAGCAGCTTAAAGAAGGGAACCACAGGAATTAACTATGGCTACACCTTC
>NA|NA|TRBV27|TRBJ2-3
CASSLWPGTDTQYF
TGTGCCAGCAGTTTATGGCCAGGCACAGATACGCAGTATTTT
>TRBD2|NA|TRBV5-1|TRBJ2-7
CASSMGTSGPPYEQYF
TGCGCCAGCAGCATGGGGACTAGCGGACCCCCCTACGAGCAGTACTTC
>NA|NA|TRBV27|TRBJ2-5
CASSSGRETQYF
TGTGCCAGCAGTTCCGGTCGGGAGACCCAGTACTTC
>TRBD1|NA|TRBV20-1|TRBJ2-7
CSADRAGEQYF
TGCAGTGCGGACAGGGCGGGCGAGCAGTACTTC
>NA|NA|TRBV5-8|TRBJ2-5
CASSPVTLLGLQETQYF
TGTGCCAGCAGCCCAGTAACTCTTCTTGGGCTCCAAGAGACCCAGTACTTC
>TRBD2|NA|TRBV7-2|TRBJ2-1
CASSLGGRALNEQFF
TGTGCCAGCAGCTTAGGCGGGAGGGCCCTCAATGAGCAGTTCTTC
>TRBD2|NA|TRBV5-1|TRBJ2-5
CASSFSGGLQETQYF
TGCGCCAGCAGCTTTAGCGGGGGCCTCCAAGAGACCCAGTACTTC
>NA|NA|TRBV28|TRBJ1-2
CASSTLRKDYGYTF
TGTGCCAGCAGTACCCTCAGAAAAGATTATGGCTACACCTTC
>TRBD2|NA|TRBV19|TRBJ2-3
CASSKASSGGRNTQYF
TGTGCCAGTAGTAAGGCCTCTTCGGGGGGGAGGAATACGCAGTATTTT
>TRBD1|NA|TRBV2|TRBJ2-7
CASSDDRAHTYEQYF
TGTGCCAGCAGTGATGACAGGGCTCACACCTACGAGCAGTACTTC
>NA|NA|TRBV6-5|TRBJ2-3
CASRDGSSGDTQYF
TGTGCCAGCCGAGACGGTTCCTCAGGTGATACGCAGTATTTT
>NA|NA|TRBV13|TRBJ2-1
CASSLTSRHNEQFF
TGTGCCAGCAGCTTAACGTCCAGGCACAATGAGCAGTTCTTC
>NA|NA|TRBV5-1|TRBJ2-7
CASSLPDSGNEQYF
TGCGCCAGCAGCTTGCCGGACAGCGGCAACGAGCAGTACTTC
>NA|NA|TRBV11-2|TRBJ1-2
CASSLQQNYGYTF
TGTGCCAGCAGCTTACAACAGAACTATGGCTACACCTTC
>TRBD1|NA|TRBV10-3|TRBJ1-5
CAISQGAQPQHF
TGTGCCATCTCGCAGGGGGCGCAGCCCCAGCATTTT
>NA|NA|TRBV6-1|TRBJ1-2
CASSGDRTGYTF
TGTGCCAGCAGTGGAGACAGAACCGGCTACACCTTC
>NA|NA|TRBV4-2|TRBJ1-1
CASSQDMNTEAFF
TGTGCCAGCAGCCAAGATATGAACACTGAAGCTTTCTTT
>NA|NA|TRBV10-2|TRBJ2-7
CAVAEGDGYEQYF
TGCGCCGTCGCAGAGGGGGACGGCTACGAGCAGTACTTC
>TRBD2|NA|TRBV5-4|TRBJ2-1
CASSEKVAGYNEQFF
TGTGCCAGCAGCGAGAAGGTAGCGGGGTACAATGAGCAGTTCTTC
>NA|NA|TRBV12-5|TRBJ2-4
CASGLTAANNIQYF
TGTGCTAGTGGCCTAACAGCGGCGAATAACATTCAGTACTTC
>NA|once|TRBV6-6|TRBJ1-1
CASSYQGRTEAFF
TGTGCCAGCAGTTACCAGGGAAGGACTGAAGCTTTCTTT
>TRBD2|NA|TRBV10-1|TRBJ2-2
CASSEPSRLAVTLDANTGELFF
TGCGCCAGCAGTGAGCCTTCCCGACTAGCGGTGACACTTGACGCGAACACCGGGGAGCTGTTTTTT